Below, 32 T cell receptor beta chains from the same sample are listed, as sequenced in a study of sequential checkpoint blockade in melanoma. The treatment was: randomized to nivolumab then ipilimumab (arm A) or the reverse (arm B). Generated by immunoSEQ multiplex PCR, the TCRdb table keeps only in-frame clones and is missing some. The repertoire holds over 15,000 clones, with approximately 80% as singletons. Sequences were derived from CD8+ T cells sorted from blood (inferred from file names), sampled from a patient given nivolumab and ipilimumab in sequence. These receptors were taken from a human donor with melanoma.

The chain recombines TRBV23-1 with TRBJ1-2; no firm D call. TRBV23-1 is an open reading frame whose function is uncertain. This CDR3 is 14 amino acids long. The ends were cut back, 0 bases at V and 5 bases at J, with 10 bases in the middle. The CDR3 DNA sequence: TGCGCCAGCAGTCAATCGGGCCGGACTTATGGCTACACCTTC. As protein: CASSQSGRTYGYTF.

The chain recombines TRBV23-1 with TRBJ1-5; D call uncertain. TRBV23-1 is identified as an open reading frame with a role that is uncertain. CDR3 length: 19 amino acids. Trimming pared 0 bases from V and 3 bases from J, leaving 21 bases between. The CDR3 nucleotides are TGCGCCAGCAGTCAATCATTTTCTTGGCCGGGGTTTATCAATCAGCCCCAGCATTTT. Amino acid sequence: CASSQSFSWPGFINQPQHF.

The rearrangement joins TRBV5-4 to TRBJ1-2, with 8 bases identical to TRBD1. The CDR3 runs to 13 residues. In germline, CDR1 is SGHNT, CDR2 YYREEE (reference sequence). V was clipped by 6 bases and J by 7 bases; unmatched bases: 8. The CDR3 nucleotides are TGTGCCAGCACCGAAGGACAGGGCTCTGGCTACACCTTC. Amino acids: CASTEGQGSGYTF.

The chain is built from TRBV9 and TRBJ1-2, with D perhaps matching TRBD1 (5 bases). Trimming took 0 bases from V and 7 from J, leaving 13 bases between them. This CDR3 has 14 residues. CDR1 SGDLS and CDR2 YYNGEE come from the germline V gene. The CDR3 DNA is TGTGCCAGCAGCGTAGGCGGGGGGGAAACTGGCTACACCTTC. This encodes CASSVGGGETGYTF.

This clone turned up a few times. The chain uses TRBV7-9 and TRBJ1-2; TRBD1 agrees at 8 bases. The CDR3 runs 16 residues. Losses at the gene ends were 4 bases for V and 6 bases for J; bases not matched to a gene: 13. Germline V gene data show CDR1 as SEHNR and CDR2 as FQNEAQ (reference sequence). CDR3 sequence: CASSSASEDRVNGYTF. In DNA form, the CDR3 reads TGTGCCAGCAGCTCAGCATCGGAGGACAGGGTGAATGGCTACACCTTC. The variable domain in full, with the rest retrieved from reference TRBV7-9 and TRBJ1-2, is DTGVSQNPRHKITKRGQNVTFRCDPISEHNRLYWYRQTLGQGPEFLTYFQNEAQLEKSRLLSDRFSAERPKGSFSTLEIQRTEQGDSAMYLCASSSASEDRVNGYTFGSGTRLTVV.

This clone was observed a single time. The V call is TRBV9, the J call TRBJ1-1; 7 positions match TRBD1. The CDR3 is made up of 15 amino acids. Germline V gene lookup returns CDR1 SGDLS and CDR2 YYNGEE. V was clipped by 0 bases and J by 4 bases; unmatched bases: 6. CDR3 DNA sequence: TGTGCCAGCAGCGTAGGACAGGGTTCCGCCACTGAAGCTTTCTTT. Protein product: CASSVGQGSATEAFF.

The J gene is TRBJ1-1, the V gene TRBV4-1, with D possibly TRBD1 on 6 matching bases. V gave up 3 bases and J gave up 1 base, with 9 bases separating them. Germline CDR1 and CDR2: MGHRA and YSYEKL. The CDR3 is 14 amino acids. CDR3 nucleotide sequence: TGCGCCAGCAGCCAGGCCAGGGGGAACACTGAAGCTTTCTTT. Translating it yields CASSQARGNTEAFF.

The chain employs TRBV7-2 and TRBJ1-2, with D hard to call. The germline CDR1 and CDR2 sequences are SGHTA and FQGNSA. V was shortened by 3 bases and J by 3 bases, with 11 bases between the two germline ends. This CDR3 is 14 amino acids long. As DNA, the CDR3 is TGTGCCAGCAGCTTCGCCCGGGATGACTATGGCTACACCTTC. Translating gives CASSFARDDYGYTF.

This sequence joins TRBV27 and TRBJ2-7; TRBD1 aligns across 8 bases. The V gene end was trimmed by 6 bases and the J gene end by 1 base; junction bases not matched to a gene: 8. The CDR3 length is 15 residues. The V gene's germline CDR1 is MNHEY and CDR2 SMNVEV (reference sequence). CDR3 amino acids: CASSPGQGASYEQYF. As DNA, the CDR3 is TGTGCCAGCAGCCCGGGCCAGGGGGCGTCCTACGAGCAGTACTTC.

The J gene is TRBJ1-1, the V gene TRBV13, with 9 nucleotides matching TRBD1. Germline CDR1 is PRHDT and CDR2 is FYEKMQ (reference sequence). CDR3 length equals 15 residues. Losses at the gene ends were 0 bases for V and 2 bases for J; bases not matched to a gene: 1. The CDR3 protein is CASSLGGQGNTEAFF. CDR3 bases: TGTGCCAGCAGCTTAGGGGGACAGGGAAACACTGAAGCTTTCTTT.

The chain links TRBV19 to TRBJ1-5, with unresolved D. The length of the CDR3 is 15 residues. Per the germline V gene, CDR1 is LNHDA and CDR2 is SQIVND (reference sequence). V was cut by 5 bases and J by 3 bases, with 14 bases left in between. The CDR3 nucleotides are TGTGCCAGTAGTTTCGGACCCGGGATCAATCAGCCCCAGCATTTT. As protein: CASSFGPGINQPQHF.

The chain joins TRBV11-2 to TRBJ1-5, with D hard to call. The germline gives CDR1 SGHAT, CDR2 FQNNGV. Between the trimmed V and J ends, which lost 4 bases and 4 bases, there was a span of 11 bases. CDR3 length: 14 residues. CDR3: CASSSGSTNQPQHF. CDR3 coding DNA: TGTGCCAGCAGCTCCGGTAGCACAAATCAGCCCCAGCATTTT.

This chain connects TRBV4-1 to TRBJ2-7, with D possibly TRBD2 on 5 matching bases. CDR3 length: 16 residues. Deletions cut 0 bases from V and 3 bases from J, with 15 bases between. Germline V gives CDR1 MGHRA, CDR2 YSYEKL. The chain's CDR3 is CASSQENRAEIYEQYF. Here the CDR3 DNA reads TGCGCCAGCAGCCAAGAAAATCGAGCGGAAATCTACGAGCAGTACTTC.

This clone was observed once. The chain has TRBV19 and TRBJ1-2, with 10 bases matching TRBD1. CDR3 length: 15 residues. V lost 6 bases to trimming and J lost 8 bases; unmatched junction nucleotides: 12. Germline CDR1 reads LNHDA; CDR2 reads SQIVND (reference sequence). CDR3 sequence reads: CASSPSLTGGGGYTF. As DNA, the CDR3 is TGTGCCAGTAGCCCTTCCTTGACAGGGGGCGGAGGCTACACCTTC.

There are a few counts of this clone. This chain joins TRBV19 and TRBJ2-7, with 7 bases that match TRBD2. Germline V gene sequence: CDR1 LNHDA, CDR2 SQIVND (reference sequence). The CDR3 is 15 amino acids. The V segment lost 5 bases and the J segment 2 bases; nucleotides outside the gene matches: 9. The CDR3 region has the DNA TGTGCCAGTAGTGCCTCTAGCGGACGCGCCTACGAGCAGTACTTC. It translates to CASSASSGRAYEQYF.

V gene TRBV19 combines with J gene TRBJ2-7, with 10 positions matching TRBD2. The germline V gene has CDR1 LNHDA and CDR2 SQIVND (reference sequence). CDR3 length equals 15 residues. J was trimmed by 3 bases and V by 7 bases; bases with no gene match: 9. The DNA for the CDR3 is TGTGCCAGTACTCATACGGCTAGCGGGAGCTACGAGCAGTACTTC. It encodes CASTHTASGSYEQYF. The entire variable domain, with the rest obtained from reference TRBV19 and TRBJ2-7, is as follows: DGGITQSPKYLFRKEGQNVTLSCEQNLNHDAMYWYRQDPGQGLRLIYYSQIVNDFQKGDIAEGYSVSREKKESFPLTVTSAQKNPTAFYLCASTHTASGSYEQYFGPGTRLTVT.

The CDR3 DNA reads TGTGCCAGCAGCGCTAGCGGGGATTATTACTACGAGCAGTACTTC. The encoded protein is CASSASGDYYYEQYF. The chain is built from TRBV6-5 and TRBJ2-7; 9 nucleotides match TRBD2. The junction had 9 bases not matched to a gene; V was cut back by 6 bases and J by 3 bases. This CDR3 spans 15 amino acids. Germline V gene data show CDR1 as MNHEY and CDR2 as SVGAGI.

This clone was recorded once. V usage is TRBV27 and J usage is TRBJ2-7; 8 bases map to TRBD2. This CDR3 is 15 amino acids long. J lost 4 bases, V lost 3 bases, and 8 bases had no gene match. Germline CDR1 is MNHEY and CDR2 is SMNVEV (reference sequence). CDR3 DNA sequence: TGTGCCAGCAGTTTTTCCGGGACTAGGGATTACGAGCAGTACTTC. It encodes CASSFSGTRDYEQYF.

The chain links TRBV11-2 to TRBJ1-5, with 9 nucleotides matching TRBD1. CDR1 is SGHAT and CDR2 is FQNNGV in the germline V gene. This CDR3 has 17 residues. Trimming removed 4 bases from V and 0 bases from J; junction bases left unmatched: 7. The CDR3: CASSYPGTGYSNQPQHF. CDR3 nucleotides: TGTGCCAGCAGCTATCCCGGGACAGGGTATAGCAATCAGCCCCAGCATTTT.

By sample share, this clone is medium-sized. This chain joins TRBV4-2 and TRBJ1-5; 12 nucleotides line up with TRBD1. This CDR3 comprises 16 residues. Germline V lookup: CDR1 LGHNA, CDR2 YNFKEQ. With 0 bases clipped from V and 8 bases from J, the junction kept 5 bases outside the gene matches. The CDR3 loop is CASSQDPGTGGEPQHF. In DNA, the CDR3 is TGTGCCAGCAGCCAAGACCCTGGGACAGGGGGCGAGCCCCAGCATTTT.

J is TRBJ2-7 and V is TRBV27; 7 bases are shared with TRBD2. The V segment lost 6 bases and the J segment 2 bases; nucleotides outside the gene matches: 10. The V gene's germline CDR1 is MNHEY and CDR2 SMNVEV (reference sequence). CDR3 length equals 15 residues. The CDR3 DNA is TGTGCCAGCAGCCCGGGAAGCGGGATGCCCTACGAGCAGTACTTC. Amino acids: CASSPGSGMPYEQYF.

V usage is TRBV7-2 and J usage is TRBJ2-7; TRBD1 is a possible D gene (8 bases). Trimming stripped 6 bases from V and 3 bases from J, with 12 bases between. Germline V gives CDR1 SGHTA, CDR2 FQGNSA. CDR3 length: 13 amino acids. The CDR3 nucleotides read TGTGCCAGCAGGGACAGGGAGGGCTACGAGCAGTACTTC. Its protein is CASRDREGYEQYF. Using reference TRBV7-2 and TRBJ2-7 for the parts outside the CDR3, the full variable domain is GAGVSQSPSNKVTEKGKDVELRCDPISGHTALYWYRQSLGQGLEFLIYFQGNSAPDKSGLPSDRFSAERTGGSVSTLTIQRTQQEDSAVYLCASRDREGYEQYFGPGTRLTVT.

This clone was seen only a few times. The V and J genes are TRBV4-1 and TRBJ2-7; D remains ambiguous. CDR3 length: 14 residues. V was cut by 0 bases and J by 0 bases, with 6 bases left in between. Germline CDR1 reads MGHRA; CDR2 reads YSYEKL. The CDR3 region has the DNA TGCGCCAGCAGCCAAGATTGGAGCTCCTACGAGCAGTACTTC. It encodes CASSQDWSSYEQYF.

The chain combines TRBV7-9 with TRBJ2-7; 9 nucleotides line up with TRBD2. Germline V gene lookup returns CDR1 SEHNR and CDR2 FQNEAQ (reference sequence). V was clipped by 1 base and J by 6 bases; unmatched bases: 4. CDR3 length: 14 amino acids. The CDR3: CASSLGSSGTEQYF. DNA for the CDR3: TGTGCCAGCAGCTTAGGCTCTAGCGGGACCGAGCAGTACTTC.

The chain recombines TRBV5-4 with TRBJ1-1; 7 positions match TRBD1. This CDR3 region has 15 residues. Looked up from germline, CDR1 is SGHNT and CDR2 is YYREEE (reference sequence). V shed 4 bases and J 1 base; nucleotides not matched to a gene: 7. The DNA of the CDR3 is TGTGCCAGCAGCCTAGAACAGGGGAGGAACACTGAAGCTTTCTTT. Amino acids: CASSLEQGRNTEAFF.

This chain connects TRBV4-1 to TRBJ2-4; D remains unclear. This CDR3 spans 15 amino acids. Per germline, CDR1 MGHRA and CDR2 YSYEKL. Trimming stripped 5 bases from V and 1 base from J, with 12 bases between. CDR3 bases: TGCGCCAGCAGCTCAGTTATGATCGCCAAAAACATTCAGTACTTC. This codes for CASSSVMIAKNIQYF.

The chain combines TRBV30 with TRBJ2-7; D not certain. The germline gives CDR1 GTSNPN, CDR2 SVGIG (reference sequence). The CDR3 contains 12 residues. V lost 2 bases, J lost 3 bases, and 8 bases lay in between. The CDR3 sequence is CAWSSQNYEQYF. CDR3 DNA sequence: TGTGCCTGGAGTTCCCAGAACTACGAGCAGTACTTC. Based on the CDR3 plus reference TRBV30 and TRBJ2-7, the full variable domain is SQTIHQWPATLVQPVGSPLSLECTVEGTSNPNLYWYRQAAGRGLQLLFYSVGIGQISSEVPQNLSASRPQDRQFILSSKKLLLSDSGFYLCAWSSQNYEQYFGPGTRLTVT.

This sequence joins TRBV6-1 and TRBJ1-4; TRBD1 is a possible D gene (6 bases). The CDR3 has 13 amino acids. Germline V gives CDR1 MNHNS, CDR2 SASEGT. V was trimmed by 3 bases and J by 9 bases, leaving 11 bases between them. CDR3 nucleotides: TGTGCCAGCAGTGACCTGGGACACCAAAAACTGTTTTTT. Translating gives CASSDLGHQKLFF.

The gene calls are TRBV7-9 and TRBJ2-5; 11 bases line up with TRBD2. The J call may not be correct, given that the DNA end is closer to TRBJ2-7. CDR1 SEHNR and CDR2 FQNEAQ come from the germline V gene (reference sequence). CDR3 length: 16 residues. This chain's CDR3 is CASSSPLLAGVYEQYF. CDR3 in DNA: TGTGCCAGCAGCTCCCCGTTACTAGCGGGAGTGTACGAGCAGTACTTC.

CDR3 DNA sequence: TGTGCCAGCAGTTTAACGGTGAACACTGAAGCTTTCTTT. It is translated as CASSLTVNTEAFF. This sequence joins TRBV27 and TRBJ1-1, with no clear D. The CDR3 is 13 residues long. V was clipped by 2 bases and J by 0 bases, with 4 bases between them. CDR1 is MNHEY, CDR2 SMNVEV, per germline (reference sequence).

The chain has TRBV4-3 and TRBJ2-1; 10 nucleotides line up with TRBD2. This CDR3 comprises 16 residues. With 3 bases clipped from V and 0 bases from J, the junction kept 2 bases outside the gene matches. CDR1 is LGHNA and CDR2 is YSLEER in the germline V gene. CDR3 nucleotide sequence: TGCGCCAGCAGCCACGGGACTAGCGACTCCTACAATGAGCAGTTCTTC. It yields the protein CASSHGTSDSYNEQFF.

This chain joins TRBV6-5 and TRBJ2-7, with D possibly TRBD2 on 5 matching bases. V lost 5 bases and J lost 2, with 10 bases in between. The CDR3 length is 13 residues. Germline values: CDR1 MNHEY, CDR2 SVGAGI. CDR3 in DNA: TGTGCCAGCAGTACTACTAGGACCTACGAGCAGTACTTC. This sequence encodes CASSTTRTYEQYF.